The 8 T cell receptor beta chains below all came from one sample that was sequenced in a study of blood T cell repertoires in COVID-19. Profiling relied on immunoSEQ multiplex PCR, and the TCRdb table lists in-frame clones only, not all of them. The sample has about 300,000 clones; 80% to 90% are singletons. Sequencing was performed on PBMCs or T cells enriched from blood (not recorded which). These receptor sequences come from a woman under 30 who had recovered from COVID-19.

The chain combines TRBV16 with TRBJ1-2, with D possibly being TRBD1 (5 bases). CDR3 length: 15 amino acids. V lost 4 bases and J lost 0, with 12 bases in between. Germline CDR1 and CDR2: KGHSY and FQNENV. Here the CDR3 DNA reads TGTGCCAGCAGCCCCCCGGGGGGACCTAACTATGGCTACACCTTC. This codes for CASSPPGGPNYGYTF.

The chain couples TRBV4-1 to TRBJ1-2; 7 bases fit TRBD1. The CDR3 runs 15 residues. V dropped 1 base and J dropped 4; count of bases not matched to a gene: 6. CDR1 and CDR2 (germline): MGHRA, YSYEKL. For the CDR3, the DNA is TGCGCCAGCAGCCAAGGATACAGGGGTAGCTATGGCTACACCTTC. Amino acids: CASSQGYRGSYGYTF.

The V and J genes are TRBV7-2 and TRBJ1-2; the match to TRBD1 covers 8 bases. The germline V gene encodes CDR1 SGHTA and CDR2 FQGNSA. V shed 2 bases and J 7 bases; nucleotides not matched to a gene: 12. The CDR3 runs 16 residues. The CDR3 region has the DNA TGTGCCAGCAGCTTAACTTCGGGACAGGCTGAGCGTGGCTACACCTTC. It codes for CASSLTSGQAERGYTF.

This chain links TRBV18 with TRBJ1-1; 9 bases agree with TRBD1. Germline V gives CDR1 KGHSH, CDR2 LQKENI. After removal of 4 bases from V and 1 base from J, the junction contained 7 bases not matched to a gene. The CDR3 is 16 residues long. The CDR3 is CASSRGQGLSNTEAFF. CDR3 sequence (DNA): TGTGCCAGCTCACGGGGACAGGGCCTGTCGAACACTGAAGCTTTCTTT.

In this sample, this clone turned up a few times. CDR3 residues: CAIRNREEVNTEAFF. The CDR3 DNA reads TGTGCCATCAGAAACAGGGAAGAGGTTAACACTGAAGCTTTCTTT. V usage is TRBV10-3 and J usage is TRBJ1-1; D is possibly TRBD1 (6 bases). Germline CDR1 is ENHRY and CDR2 is SYGVKD. CDR3 length: 15 residues. Trimming took 6 bases from V and 2 from J, leaving 16 bases between them.

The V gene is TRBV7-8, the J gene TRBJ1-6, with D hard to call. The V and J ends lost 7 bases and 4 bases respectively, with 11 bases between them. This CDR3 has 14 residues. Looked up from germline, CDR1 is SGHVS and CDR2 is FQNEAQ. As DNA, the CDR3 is TGTGCCAGCACCACGACGGAGTATAATTCACCCCTCCACTTT. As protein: CASTTTEYNSPLHF. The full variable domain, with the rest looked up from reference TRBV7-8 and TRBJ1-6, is GAGVSQSPRYKVAKRGQDVALRCDPISGHVSLFWYQQALGQGPEFLTYFQNEAQLDKSGLPSDRFFAERPEGSVSTLKIQRTQQEDSAVYLCASTTTEYNSPLHFGNGTRLTVT.

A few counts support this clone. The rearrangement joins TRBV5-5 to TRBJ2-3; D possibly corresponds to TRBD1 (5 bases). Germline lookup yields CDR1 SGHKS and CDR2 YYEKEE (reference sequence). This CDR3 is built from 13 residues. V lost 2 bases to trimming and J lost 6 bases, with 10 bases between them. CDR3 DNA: TGTGCCAGCAGCTTAAGGGGTTCCGATACGCAGTATTTT. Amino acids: CASSLRGSDTQYF.

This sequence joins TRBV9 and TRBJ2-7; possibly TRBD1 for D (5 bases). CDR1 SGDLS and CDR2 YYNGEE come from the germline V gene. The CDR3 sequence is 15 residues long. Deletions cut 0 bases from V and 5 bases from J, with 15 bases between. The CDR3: CASSVGRVGRDEQYF. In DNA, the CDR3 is TGTGCCAGCAGCGTAGGCAGGGTGGGAAGAGACGAGCAGTACTTC.